This is a list of T cell receptor beta chains from one sample in a study of blood T cell repertoires in COVID-19. Generated by immunoSEQ multiplex PCR, the TCRdb table keeps only in-frame clones and is missing some. Counted here are around 260,000 clones, about 85% occurring once; the ten biggest clones make up 13%. Sample: peripheral blood. The receptors were gathered from a human donor in a cohort sampled during active COVID-19. The CDR3 runs from the conserved cysteine through the conserved F or W. The order of the fields is J gene, CDR3 length, V gene, CDR3 protein.

TRBJ2-7,16,TRBV19,CASSTRPGIKAYEQYF
TRBJ1-2,13,TRBV4-2,CASSQWEDYGYTF
TRBJ1-3,14,TRBV27,CASGPGTGGNTIYF
TRBJ2-5,14,TRBV6-5,CASSLTSPWETQYF
TRBJ2-1,11,TRBV20-1,CSASIWNEQFF
TRBJ2-3,19,TRBV9,CASSVRGGLAGGPTDTQYF
TRBJ2-6,19,TRBV4-2,CASSQGDRGFFAGANVLTF
TRBJ2-1,14,TRBV5-1,CASTIGGSYNEQFF
TRBJ1-4,14,TRBV27,CASSPWNLGEKLFF
TRBJ2-1,14,TRBV7-2,CASSLGGLSNEQFF
TRBJ2-5,13,TRBV11-2,CASSLGTQETQYF
TRBJ2-7,14,TRBV2,CASSVYAGFYEQYF
TRBJ2-5,14,TRBV10-3,CAISDSGGVRTQYF
TRBJ1-4,18,TRBV6-9,CASSNGDRGFTTNEKLFF
TRBJ2-1,15,TRBV25-1,CASSEWGRQRNEQFF
TRBJ1-1,11,TRBV2,CASSDWPEAFF
TRBJ1-2,13,TRBV20-1,CSASGSGIGGYTF